This TCR beta chain was recorded in a study of T-cell reconstitution after alpha-beta-depleted transplantation in children. TCRbeta library construction was performed incorporating unique molecular identifiers. MiXCR, applied by TCRdb to the PCR reads, yields one record per CDR3 protein. The sample lists some 600,000 distinct CDR3 sequences, roughly 17% occurring once. The junction had 10 bases not matched to a gene; V was cut back by 0 bases and J by 3 bases. In germline, CDR1 is DFQATT, CDR2 SNEGSKA (reference sequence). This CDR3 has 16 amino acids. This sample comprised PBMCs from the stem cell graft donor, obtained from the stem cell graft. V and J are TRBV20-1 and TRBJ2-7; 8 nucleotides align to TRBD2. This receptor was obtained from a human donor who donated a stem cell graft to a child with acute myeloid leukemia. The DNA of the CDR3 is TGCAGTGCTAGAGACCCTCTTAGCGGGGCCGGCTACGAGCAGTACTTC. It yields the protein CSARDPLSGAGYEQYF.